The 21 T cell receptor beta chains listed next were all sequenced from one sample in a study of blood T cells in healthy people across ages. Primed by a sample-barcoded 5' primer and a J-beta primer mix, a second PCR proceeded for roughly 6 to 12 cycles. Using its own MiXCR run on the 5' RACE reads, TCRdb lists one record per CDR3 protein. This sample has around 990,000 distinct CDR3 sequences, with 20% to 25% found just once. This sample also appeared in a second study, on T cells of mothers and their children.

Sample: blood. Receptors originate from a girl aged 2 to 10 in good health.

The J gene is TRBJ1-4, the V gene TRBV12-3 or TRBV12-4; TRBD1 matches 8 bases. The CDR3 has 15 amino acids. J lost 6 bases, V lost 7 bases, and 10 bases had no gene match. CDR3 DNA: TGTGCCAGCACTCCCCGGACAGGGAGGGATGAAAAACTGTTTTTT. Residues: CASTPRTGRDEKLFF.

This clonotype was seen more than once but under ten times. The chain links TRBV6-2 or TRBV6-3 to TRBJ2-7; a weak D match, TRBD1 (6 bases). The germline gives CDR1 MNHEY, CDR2 SVGEGT. Trimming left V 3 bases short and J 4 bases short, with 13 bases between. The CDR3 consists of 14 residues. This chain's CDR3 is CASSYKGQLYEQYF. The CDR3, as DNA: TGTGCCAGCAGTTATAAAGGACAGCTATACGAGCAGTACTTC.

This chain uses TRBV29-1 with TRBJ2-1; 8 bases are a match to TRBD2. This CDR3 region has 17 residues. Germline assignment: CDR1 SQVTM and CDR2 ANQGSEA. The V segment lost 0 bases and the J segment 7 bases; nucleotides outside the gene matches: 14. CDR3 DNA: TGCAGCGTTGAAGATTTGACCGGGAGGGCCGGCGGAAATGAGCAGTTCTTC. It codes for CSVEDLTGRAGGNEQFF.

The V and J genes are TRBV19 and TRBJ2-2; D gene unclear. Germline CDR1 is LNHDA and CDR2 is SQIVND (reference sequence). This CDR3 region has 12 residues. Trimming cost V 3 bases and J 5 bases, with 4 bases left between them. As DNA, the CDR3 is TGTGCCAGTAGTATCGGGACCGGGGAGCTGTTTTTT. This codes for CASSIGTGELFF. Using reference TRBV19 and TRBJ2-2 for the parts outside the CDR3, the full variable domain is DGGITQSPKYLFRKEGQNVTLSCEQNLNHDAMYWYRQDPGQGLRLIYYSQIVNDFQKGDIAEGYSVSREKKESFPLTVTSAQKNPTAFYLCASSIGTGELFFGEGSRLTVL.

The rearrangement joins TRBV6-5 to TRBJ2-2; D might be TRBD1 (6 bases). CDR1 and CDR2 from the germline V gene are MNHEY and SVGAGI. V was pared by 4 bases and J by 0 bases, with 12 bases between. This CDR3 has 16 amino acids. CDR3 coding DNA: TGTGCCAGCAGTTTCACAGGGCCCACGAACACCGGGGAGCTGTTTTTT. Protein product: CASSFTGPTNTGELFF.

The V call is TRBV7-9, the J call TRBJ1-4, with D possibly matching TRBD1 (5 bases). The CDR3 covers 17 residues. Trimming shortened V by 5 bases and J by 6 bases, and 22 bases separated the two germline ends. Germline V CDR1 and CDR2: SEHNR, FQNEAQ (reference sequence). The CDR3 nucleotides are TGTGCCAGCAGCGTTCCGGGACGGGAGAGTCTTGATGAAAAACTGTTTTTT. It yields the protein CASSVPGRESLDEKLFF.

The chain carries TRBV6-1 and TRBJ2-3; D call uncertain. In germline, CDR1 is MNHNS, CDR2 SASEGT. Trimming cost V 0 bases and J 6 bases, with 7 bases left between them. This CDR3 comprises 13 residues. The CDR3 is CASSEAAGDTQYF. CDR3 nucleotides: TGTGCCAGCAGTGAAGCAGCCGGGGATACGCAGTATTTT.

This clonotype was seen only a few times. This chain connects TRBV4-1 to TRBJ2-4; D is possibly TRBD1 or TRBD2 (6 bases each). Germline-derived CDR1 and CDR2 are MGHRA and YSYEKL. Trimming took 0 bases from V and 1 from J, leaving 16 bases between them. The CDR3 is made up of 18 amino acids. The CDR3 is CASSQEDGWGAAKNIQYF. DNA for the CDR3: TGCGCCAGCAGCCAAGAAGACGGGTGGGGGGCGGCCAAAAACATTCAGTACTTC.

The chain is built from TRBV20-1 and TRBJ2-3; 7 nucleotides match TRBD2. Germline values: CDR1 DFQATT, CDR2 SNEGSKA (reference sequence). J was trimmed by 1 base and V by 5 bases; bases with no gene match: 12. The CDR3 runs 16 residues. The CDR3 is CSAGILFAGGTDTQYF. Written as DNA, the CDR3 is TGCAGTGCTGGCATACTCTTCGCGGGGGGCACAGATACGCAGTATTTT.

The chain couples TRBV7-9 to TRBJ2-1; D is uncertain. Germline CDR1 SEHNR, CDR2 FQNEAQ (reference sequence). Trimming pared 5 bases from V and 8 bases from J, leaving 13 bases between. The CDR3 is 13 amino acids. DNA of the CDR3: TGTGCCAGCAGCCCCTTTTTTCGGGATGAGCAGTTCTTC. It codes for CASSPFFRDEQFF.

The V call is TRBV20-1, the J call TRBJ2-7, with D perhaps given as TRBD1 or TRBD2 (5 bases each). Trimming took off 4 bases at V and 3 bases at J, with 16 bases between the two ends. Germline V CDR1 and CDR2: DFQATT, SNEGSKA (reference sequence). This CDR3 is 14 amino acids long. CDR3: CSANSMGPNYEQYF. CDR3 sequence (DNA): TGCAGTGCTAATTCAATGGGACCCAACTACGAGCAGTACTTC.

This clonotype was observed a handful of times. This CDR3 reads CAVGGGYEQFF. The CDR3 DNA is TGTGCCGTAGGTGGGGGCTATGAGCAGTTCTTC. The rearrangement joins TRBV12-3 or TRBV12-4 to TRBJ2-1; TRBD1 might be the D (6 bases). Trimming took off 11 bases at V and 8 bases at J, with 13 bases between the two ends. The CDR3 sequence is 11 residues long.

The rearrangement joins TRBV10-1 to TRBJ2-7, with 7 bases that match TRBD2. With V trimmed by 6 bases and J by 2 bases, 10 bases remained unmatched. The length of the CDR3 is 15 residues. Germline CDR1 is WNHNN and CDR2 is SYGVQD (reference sequence). The DNA of the CDR3 is TGCGCCAGCAGGGGCAGCGGGAAGGAGCCCTACGAGCAGTACTTC. Protein: CASRGSGKEPYEQYF.

This chain connects TRBV28 to TRBJ1-6; D may be TRBD1 (6 bases). V was trimmed by 8 bases and J by 7 bases, leaving 9 bases between them. The CDR3 totals 12 residues. The germline gives CDR1 MDHEN, CDR2 SYDVKM. The CDR3 protein is CASRTDNSPLHF. Here the CDR3 DNA reads TGTGCCAGCCGGACAGACAATTCACCCCTCCACTTT.

This chain links TRBV7-9 with TRBJ1-2; D is ambiguous. The CDR3 runs 14 residues. The V end lost 5 bases, the J end lost 2 bases, and 12 bases lay between the germline ends. Germline loops: CDR1 SEHNR, CDR2 FQNEAQ (reference sequence). The CDR3 DNA reads TGTGCCAGCAGCGCCGTCGACCCGAACTATGGCTACACCTTC. Translated: CASSAVDPNYGYTF. Using reference TRBV7-9 and TRBJ1-2 for the parts outside the CDR3, the full variable domain is DTGVSQNPRHKITKRGQNVTFRCDPISEHNRLYWYRQTLGQGPEFLTYFQNEAQLEKSRLLSDRFSAERPKGSFSTLEIQRTEQGDSAMYLCASSAVDPNYGYTFGSGTRLTVV.

The CDR3 here is CSAPTSGSETQYF. DNA of the CDR3: TGCAGTGCCCCTACTAGCGGGAGCGAGACCCAGTACTTC. The V gene is TRBV20-1, the J gene TRBJ2-5; TRBD2 aligns across 11 bases. The CDR3 totals 13 residues. V dropped 6 bases and J dropped 5; count of bases not matched to a gene: 5. Germline CDR1 DFQATT, CDR2 SNEGSKA (reference sequence).

In the case of this clonotype: A read error may be the cause here, since a much bigger clone is one base away. No conserved phenylalanine or tryptophan is present at the end of the CDR3, so a read error is the likely explanation. The chain joins TRBV29-1 to TRBJ1-1; D call uncertain. The germline V gene has CDR1 SQVTM and CDR2 ANQGSEA. V gave up 4 bases and J gave up 3 bases, with 3 bases separating them. This CDR3 is 10 amino acids long. The chain's CDR3 is CSVGDTEAFL. The CDR3 coding sequence is TGCAGCGTTGGGGACACTGAAGCTTTCCTT.

This clonotype was seen at least ten times. The chain is built from TRBV7-3 and TRBJ2-5; 11 bases are a match to TRBD2. The J call may be wrong; the DNA end is better matched by TRBJ2-1. Germline values: CDR1 SGHTA, CDR2 FQGTGA. The CDR3 is 15 residues long. The CDR3 DNA follows: TGTGCCAGCAGCCTCGGGACTAGCGGTGACAATGAGCAGTTCTTC. Translated: CASSLGTSGDNEQFF.

The chain links TRBV6-5 to TRBJ2-5; a weak D match, TRBD1 (5 bases). This CDR3 spans 15 amino acids. The ends were cut back, 2 bases at V and 5 bases at J, with 15 bases in the middle. Per the germline V gene, CDR1 is MNHEY and CDR2 is SVGAGI. The CDR3 nucleotides read TGTGCCAGCAGTTACGGGGCAGCGAGACGGGAGACCCAGTACTTC. This codes for CASSYGAARRETQYF.

This clonotype was recorded a few times. The gene calls are TRBV12-5 and TRBJ2-7; 9 bases match TRBD1. Losses at the gene ends were 3 bases for V and 1 base for J; bases not matched to a gene: 7. This CDR3 comprises 16 residues. CDR1 is LGHNT, CDR2 FRNRAP, per germline. The CDR3 is CASGFSGTGISYEQYF. As DNA, the CDR3 is TGTGCTAGTGGTTTCTCCGGGACAGGGATTTCCTACGAGCAGTACTTC.

The V call is TRBV6-2 or TRBV6-3, the J call TRBJ1-1; 7 nucleotides match TRBD1. This CDR3 region has 16 residues. The germline CDR1 and CDR2 sequences are MNHEY and SVGEGT. V gave up 4 bases and J gave up 3 bases; unmatched junction bases: 11. The CDR3 DNA reads TGTGCCAGCAGTTTTAGGACAGGCGGCCTCGACACTGAAGCTTTCTTT. Protein product: CASSFRTGGLDTEAFF.